The source of this T cell receptor beta chain is a study of T-cell memory formation after mild COVID-19. The study, taken as a whole, reports: Among CD4+ contracting clones, most were CM and EM, and CD8+ ones EMRA.

On this clonotype itself: Antigen: not known.

Trimming took 6 bases from V and 7 from J, leaving 15 bases between them. The CDR3 is made up of 12 amino acids. CDR1 is DFQATT and CDR2 is SNEGSKA in the germline V gene (reference sequence). TCRdb re-derived calls from the 5' RACE reads in MiXCR, one entry per CDR3 protein. The sample yields approximately 250,000 distinct CDR3 sequences, 16% seen once. The source material was PBMCs or a T cell subset sorted from them (not recorded which). The chain couples TRBV20-1 to TRBJ1-2; D might be TRBD1 (5 bases). The receptor's source is a young man who had mild COVID-19 (a few samples of this study predate the infection). Cell type and time point are not known. The CDR3 here is CSAPFLGGGYTF. CDR3 nucleotide sequence: TGCAGTGCCCCCTTCCTGGGGGGTGGCTACACCTTC.